The next 5 T cell receptor beta chains were all read from a single sample in a study of regulatory T cells in long-lasting Graves disease. Indicated time point: persistent/refractory GD, antithyroid drugs over 5 years with positive TRAb. The TCR library was made from RNA that had been extracted from PBMCs in TRIzol. Researchers made TCR beta libraries by using iRepertoire HTBI primers and running Arm-PCR on CDR3 regions. TCRdb analysed the multiplex PCR reads with MiXCR anew, one entry per CDR3 protein. The sample yields roughly 400,000 distinct CDR3 sequences, more than 20% seen once. Source: peripheral blood mononuclear cells (PBMCs), taken when the disease was refractory, from a patient treated with antithyroid drugs. The receptors derive from a female donor with Graves disease.

This clonotype has ten or more counts. The V call is TRBV6-5, the J call TRBJ2-7; D is uncertain. Trimming shortened V by 0 bases and J by 4 bases, and 7 bases separated the two germline ends. Per the germline V gene, CDR1 is MNHEY and CDR2 is SVGAGI. This CDR3 has 13 amino acids. The CDR3 reads CASSYSTGYEQYF. CDR3 sequence (DNA): TGTGCCAGCAGTTACTCGACCGGGTACGAGCAGTACTTC.

In this sample, this clonotype turned up a few times. The rearrangement joins TRBV3-1 to TRBJ2-1; 10 nucleotides agree with TRBD2. This CDR3 is 14 amino acids long. CDR1 LGHDT and CDR2 YNNKEL come from the germline V gene (reference sequence). Germline trimming cut 8 bases from V and 5 bases from J; bases unmatched to any gene: 6. The CDR3 protein is CASHSSGRDNEQFF. The CDR3 DNA reads TGTGCCAGCCACTCTAGCGGGAGAGACAATGAGCAGTTCTTC.

This clonotype was recorded a few times. V gene TRBV19 combines with J gene TRBJ1-4; unclear D gene. Germline values: CDR1 LNHDA, CDR2 SQIVND (reference sequence). This CDR3 contains 15 residues. The V and J ends lost 4 bases and 7 bases respectively, with 16 bases between them. CDR3: CASSSITKGGEKLFF. For the CDR3, the DNA is TGTGCCAGTAGTAGCATTACGAAAGGCGGTGAAAAACTGTTTTTT.

The sample holds a few counts of this clonotype. The rearrangement joins TRBV13 to TRBJ2-5; the match to TRBD2 covers 11 bases. The V segment lost 2 bases and the J segment 3 bases; nucleotides outside the gene matches: 2. The CDR3 is 15 residues long. Germline V CDR1 and CDR2: PRHDT, FYEKMQ (reference sequence). The CDR3 region is CASSLILAGEETQYF. CDR3 DNA sequence: TGTGCCAGCAGCTTAATACTAGCGGGAGAAGAGACCCAGTACTTC.

There are a few counts of this clonotype. The rearrangement joins TRBV4-1 to TRBJ1-1, with 11 positions matching TRBD1. This CDR3 has 16 amino acids. V lost 0 bases and J lost 5; bases outside the gene matches: 5. Germline V gene data show CDR1 as MGHRA and CDR2 as YSYEKL. Written as DNA, the CDR3 is TGCGCCAGCAGCCAAGAATTGGGACAGGGGGGTACTGAAGCTTTCTTT. Residues: CASSQELGQGGTEAFF.